What follows are 21 T cell receptor beta chains derived from one specimen sequenced in a study of blood T cell repertoires in COVID-19. Profiling relied on immunoSEQ multiplex PCR, and the TCRdb table lists in-frame clones only, not all of them. The data show about 33,000 clones, around nine tenths seen once. Sequencing was performed on peripheral blood. These receptors all stem from a woman aged 80 or over with active or convalescent COVID-19.

The V and J genes are TRBV6-5 and TRBJ1-1; maybe TRBD1 (6 bases). With 0 bases removed from V and 7 bases from J, the gap between germline ends came to 15 bases. This CDR3 is 15 amino acids long. CDR1 is MNHEY, CDR2 SVGAGI, per germline. The CDR3 bases are TGTGCCAGCAGTTACTCGTTGTCAGGGGCGATTGAAGCTTTCTTT. Translated, it gives CASSYSLSGAIEAFF.

The V gene is TRBV2, the J gene TRBJ1-2; D might be TRBD1 (6 bases). V was cut by 5 bases and J by 5 bases, with 12 bases left in between. The germline V gene has CDR1 SNHLY and CDR2 FYNNEI. The CDR3 contains 13 residues. DNA of the CDR3: TGTGCCAGCAGTCCAGGGGTAGGATATGGCTACACCTTC. Encoded protein: CASSPGVGYGYTF.

The J gene is TRBJ2-7, the V gene TRBV4-1, with TRBD2 identical over 7 bases. V shed 4 bases, J shed 2 bases, and the junction held 11 bases outside the gene matches. CDR1 and CDR2 (germline): MGHRA, YSYEKL. The CDR3 runs 16 residues. The CDR3 DNA reads as TGCGCCAGCAGCCCCTTGGGGGGGACCAGCACCTACGAGCAGTACTTC. It yields the protein CASSPLGGTSTYEQYF.

The J gene is TRBJ2-5, the V gene TRBV28, with 10 positions matching TRBD1. CDR1 is MDHEN and CDR2 is SYDVKM in the germline V gene. The CDR3 length is 17 residues. V lost 4 bases and J lost 5; bases outside the gene matches: 13. CDR3 region: CASSSIDRGRVAETQYF. In DNA, the CDR3 is TGTGCCAGCAGTTCAATTGACAGGGGGCGCGTGGCGGAGACCCAGTACTTC.

The chain recombines TRBV11-3 with TRBJ2-2, with TRBD2 matching over 9 bases. The CDR3 covers 16 residues. The germline V gene encodes CDR1 SGHNT and CDR2 YENEEA. The junction had 2 bases not matched to a gene; V was cut back by 3 bases and J by 0 bases. The CDR3 DNA follows: TGTGCCAGCAGCTTGACTAGCGGTGCGAACACCGGGGAGCTGTTTTTT. Amino acids: CASSLTSGANTGELFF.

This sequence joins TRBV10-1 and TRBJ1-1; 9 nucleotides align to TRBD1. Germline trimming cut 6 bases from V and 5 bases from J; bases unmatched to any gene: 4. Germline V gene data show CDR1 as WNHNN and CDR2 as SYGVQD (reference sequence). The length of the CDR3 is 13 residues. DNA of the CDR3: TGCGCCAGCAGCCGGACAGGGGAAACTGAAGCTTTCTTT. Encoded protein: CASSRTGETEAFF.

This clone was counted a single time. The chain carries TRBV1 and TRBJ2-1; the D segment call TRBD2 is taken from the table without a DNA check. TRBV1 is a listed pseudogene. The CDR3 totals 11 residues. CDR3 amino acids: CTSSSNNEQFF. The DNA for the CDR3 is TGCACCAGCAGCTCTAACAATGAGCAGTTCTTC.

This rearrangement joins TRBV29-1 to TRBJ2-5; D is possibly TRBD1 (6 bases). V gave up 7 bases and J gave up 4 bases, with 13 bases separating them. Germline lookup yields CDR1 SQVTM and CDR2 ANQGSEA. The CDR3 runs to 12 residues. For the CDR3, the DNA is TGCAGCGGTTCTTGGGGGCGAGAGACCCAGTACTTC. This codes for CSGSWGRETQYF.

The chain combines TRBV14 with TRBJ2-1; D gene ambiguous. CDR3 length: 13 residues. Trimming shortened V by 0 bases and J by 13 bases, and 13 bases separated the two germline ends. Looked up from germline, CDR1 is SGHDN and CDR2 is FVKESK. CDR3 residues: CASSQDLQRLQFF. The CDR3 DNA reads TGTGCCAGCAGCCAAGATCTACAGAGATTACAGTTCTTC.

The rearrangement uses TRBV20-1 and TRBJ1-5, with a weak D call TRBD1 (5 bases). This CDR3 has 13 residues. Germline CDR1 and CDR2: DFQATT and SNEGSKA (reference sequence). V lost 3 bases, J lost 5 bases, and 11 bases lay in between. CDR3 protein: CSASRQRDQPQHF. The CDR3 nucleotides are TGCAGTGCTAGTAGACAGCGGGATCAGCCCCAGCATTTT.

The chain combines TRBV15 with TRBJ1-6, with 9 nucleotides matching TRBD1. Germline V gives CDR1 LNHNV, CDR2 YYDKDF (reference sequence). This CDR3 is built from 14 residues. V dropped 5 bases and J dropped 5; count of bases not matched to a gene: 1. CDR3 nucleotide sequence: TGTGCCACCAGCGGGACAGGGAATAATTCACCCCTCCACTTT. It yields the protein CATSGTGNNSPLHF.

J is TRBJ2-7 and V is TRBV5-1, with 8 bases matching TRBD1. After removal of 0 bases from V and 5 bases from J, the junction contained 7 bases not matched to a gene. The germline CDR1 and CDR2 sequences are SGHRS and YFSETQ. CDR3 size: 15 residues. The CDR3 coding sequence is TGCGCCAGCAGCTTGGAAGGACAGGGCTGGGACGAGCAGTACTTC. Encoded protein: CASSLEGQGWDEQYF.

This rearrangement joins TRBV2 to TRBJ1-6; D gene unclear. V lost 5 bases to trimming and J lost 6 bases, with 11 bases between them. Germline V gene sequence: CDR1 SNHLY, CDR2 FYNNEI. CDR3 length: 14 residues. CDR3 DNA: TGTGCCAGCAGTCGGGATTTTACTAATTCACCCCTCCACTTT. This translates into CASSRDFTNSPLHF.

This chain uses TRBV6-5 with TRBJ1-1, with TRBD1 as a possible D gene (6 bases). The germline gives CDR1 MNHEY, CDR2 SVGAGI. V shed 11 bases and J shed 3 bases, with 13 bases lying between them. CDR3 length equals 12 residues. The CDR3 region is CAARGADTEAFF. The DNA for the CDR3 is TGTGCCGCCCGGGGGGCCGACACTGAAGCTTTCTTT.

The chain uses TRBV5-4 and TRBJ2-2, with 7 bases matching TRBD2. Trimming removed 1 base from V and 7 bases from J; junction bases left unmatched: 4. The CDR3 consists of 14 residues. Germline V CDR1 and CDR2: SGHNT, YYREEE (reference sequence). CDR3: CASSLQAGYGELFF. The CDR3 nucleotides are TGTGCCAGCAGCTTGCAAGCGGGATACGGGGAGCTGTTTTTT.

In its sample, this clone was seen a few times. The chain has TRBV28 and TRBJ1-4, with D perhaps matching TRBD1 (5 bases). Germline lookup yields CDR1 MDHEN and CDR2 SYDVKM. Trimming cost V 2 bases and J 8 bases, with 12 bases left between them. The CDR3 is 14 amino acids. This chain's CDR3 is CASSLGSGMEKLFF. For the CDR3, the DNA is TGTGCCAGCAGTTTAGGTTCAGGGATGGAAAAACTGTTTTTT.

This clone occurred once. The rearrangement joins TRBV7-2 to TRBJ1-2; D may be TRBD1 (5 bases). CDR3 size: 12 residues. Trimming took off 5 bases at V and 7 bases at J, with 11 bases between the two ends. The germline V gene encodes CDR1 SGHTA and CDR2 FQGNSA. The CDR3 loop is CASSLPGFGYTF. DNA for the CDR3: TGTGCCAGCAGCCTCCCAGGGTTTGGCTACACCTTC.

V gene TRBV24-1 combines with J gene TRBJ1-2; perhaps TRBD1 as D (6 bases). Looked up from germline, CDR1 is KGHDR and CDR2 is SFDVKD. The CDR3 is made up of 15 amino acids. The V end was cut by 4 bases, the J end by 4 bases, with 15 bases between. The CDR3, as DNA: TGTGCCACCAGTGACCAGACAGGCCCCTCCTATGGCTACACCTTC. Amino acid sequence: CATSDQTGPSYGYTF.

The chain has TRBV18 and TRBJ2-7, with D possibly TRBD1 on 6 matching bases. Trimming took 4 bases from V and 1 from J, leaving 14 bases between them. The V gene's germline CDR1 is KGHSH and CDR2 LQKENI. The CDR3 consists of 15 residues. For the CDR3, the DNA is TGTGCCAGCTCACGAACAGGGTTAGGATCCTACGAGCAGTACTTC. It codes for CASSRTGLGSYEQYF.

The rearrangement links TRBV5-5 to TRBJ1-5, with 9 bases that match TRBD1. V gave up 4 bases and J gave up 3 bases; unmatched junction bases: 8. This CDR3 region has 16 residues. Looked up from germline, CDR1 is SGHKS and CDR2 is YYEKEE (reference sequence). The CDR3, as DNA: TGTGCCAGCAGCCCGTTTGGACAGGGGTCCAATCAGCCCCAGCATTTT. It translates to CASSPFGQGSNQPQHF.

This chain uses TRBV15 with TRBJ2-1; 8 bases line up with TRBD2. The germline CDR1 and CDR2 sequences are LNHNV and YYDKDF (reference sequence). V shed 0 bases and J 7 bases; nucleotides not matched to a gene: 8. This CDR3 contains 16 residues. For the CDR3, the DNA is TGTGCCACCAGCAGAGAAATCCGGGGGGGCGAAAATGAGCAGTTCTTC. This codes for CATSREIRGGENEQFF.